This T cell receptor (beta chain) was found in a study of chemoradiotherapy in HPV16-positive cancers (dated by TCRdb to the early 2020s). For the wider study: Functional T-cell assays on cells from a couple of HPV16-positive patients defined candidate HPV-specific T-cell clones and common TCR motifs. The study set out to ask whether T-cell immunity against the HPV oncoproteins E6 and E7 changes over the course of chemoradiotherapy and whether that immunity affects survival. Next, the candidate HPV-specific TCRs and motifs were followed in TCR repertoires from about 90 patients with HPV-related cancers. Beyond this particular receptor, the publication reports: Expansion of candidate HPV-specific clones and E7-related TCR motifs was observed in the tumor microenvironment during treatment, whereas no such expansion was observed for non-HPV-specific T cells. Only two HPV16-positive patients were used to derive the functional definition of HPV-specific T cells, and the survival association was reported for HPV16-positive patients. In HPV16-positive patients, expansion of HPV-responsive T cells during chemoradiotherapy was associated with improved recurrence-free survival.

Library method: the immunoSEQ multiplex PCR assay. TCRdb retrieved this table from immuneACCESS and kept in-frame rearrangements only. Not all clones are present; in checked studies, unresolved V genes account for under half, and no reason is known for the remainder. The sample table lists 500 to 600 clones, over 75% of them with a count of one. The ten largest clonotypes hold 28% of the sample. Because repertoires were sampled repeatedly during chemoradiotherapy, clonal expansion in the tumor microenvironment could be followed. About this clone itself: Its target antigen remains unknown. No base quality values were provided; no much bigger clone lies one nucleotide off.

The receptor was isolated from a human donor with HPV-associated anogenital cancer. The sequenced sample was tumor tissue, obtained from a patient who underwent chemoradiotherapy.

For the CDR3, the sequence is CAISVTSGGGSLGELFF. The DNA sequence follows: TGTGCCATCAGTGTGACTAGCGGGGGGGGTTCCCTAGGGGAGCTGTTTTTT. Recombination connected TRBV10-3 to TRBJ2-2; TRBD2 agrees with 14 junctional bases. Trimmed from V: 4 bases; trimmed from J: 8 bases; junction bases lacking a gene match: 9. The CDR3 covers 17 residues, taking in both the cysteine and the phenylalanine. Only the CDR3 DNA is retained, 51 bases long and in frame from the first base. Per the germline V gene, ENHRY is the CDR1 and SYGVKD is the CDR2.